The sequence of this T cell receptor (beta chain) was determined in a study of metastatic and nonmetastatic thyroid tumors. From germline, CDR1 is GTSNPN and CDR2 SVGIG (reference sequence). This CDR3 comprises 13 residues. Using MiXCR, TCRdb re-called clones from the PCR reads. The data hold tens of thousands of clones, with 15% observed a single time. Ahead of thyroid surgery, no patient had received treatment of any kind. The clonotype originates from a male donor with papillary thyroid cancer or a benign thyroid nodule (not recorded which). Some clones in this sample may be carry-over from other donors' samples. Sequenced input: blood. This chain uses TRBV30 with TRBJ2-7, with D possibly called TRBD1 or TRBD2 (6 bases each). The CDR3 coding sequence is TGTGTCTCACTAGGACGGGGGCACTACGAGCAGTACTTC. Translation gives CVSLGRGHYEQYF.